This T cell receptor (beta chain) was sequenced during a study of Tregs in tolerant kidney transplant recipients. Trimming removed 1 base from V and 4 bases from J, with 22 bases in between. There are 18 residues in the CDR3. Germline loops: CDR1 MGHRA, CDR2 YSYEKL. The table came from immunoSEQ multiplex PCR; TCRdb's copy has only in-frame clones and leaves some out. The sample contains 200,000 to 300,000 clones, approximately 83% of which appear only once. Sequencing used CD4+ T cells from blood. The TCR sequence derives from a human donor in good health. J is TRBJ1-1 and V is TRBV4-1; TRBD1 might be the D (5 bases). CDR3 loop: CASSQGAGAGGYRTEAFF. CDR3 DNA: TGCGCCAGCAGCCAAGGAGCCGGGGCAGGTGGGTATCGCACTGAAGCTTTCTTT.